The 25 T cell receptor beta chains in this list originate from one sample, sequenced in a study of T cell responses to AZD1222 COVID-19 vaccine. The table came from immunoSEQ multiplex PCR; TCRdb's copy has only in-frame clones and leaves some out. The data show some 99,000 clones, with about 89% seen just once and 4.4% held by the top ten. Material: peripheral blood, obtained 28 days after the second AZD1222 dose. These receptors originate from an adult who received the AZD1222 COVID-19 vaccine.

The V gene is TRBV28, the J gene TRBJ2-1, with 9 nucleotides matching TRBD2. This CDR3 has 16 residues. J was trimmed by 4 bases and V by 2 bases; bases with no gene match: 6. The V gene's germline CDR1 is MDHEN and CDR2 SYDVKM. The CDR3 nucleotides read TGTGCCAGCAGTTTACTAATTAGCGGGAGTTACAATGAGCAGTTCTTC. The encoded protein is CASSLLISGSYNEQFF. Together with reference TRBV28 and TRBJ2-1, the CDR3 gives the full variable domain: DVKVTQSSRYLVKRTGEKVFLECVQDMDHENMFWYRQDPGLGLRLIYFSYDVKMKEKGDIPEGYSVSREKKERFSLILESASTNQTSMYLCASSLLISGSYNEQFFGPGTRLTVL.

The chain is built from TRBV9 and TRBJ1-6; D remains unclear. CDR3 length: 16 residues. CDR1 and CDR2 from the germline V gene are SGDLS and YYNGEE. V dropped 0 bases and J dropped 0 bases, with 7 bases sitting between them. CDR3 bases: TGTGCCAGCAGCGTAGAGTCGGGCTCCTATAATTCACCCCTCCACTTT. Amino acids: CASSVESGSYNSPLHF.

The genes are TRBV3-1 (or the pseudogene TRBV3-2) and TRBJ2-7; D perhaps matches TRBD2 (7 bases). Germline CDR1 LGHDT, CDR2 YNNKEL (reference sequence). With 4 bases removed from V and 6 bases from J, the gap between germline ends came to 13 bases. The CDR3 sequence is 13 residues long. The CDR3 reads CASSRRGGVEQYF. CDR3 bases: TGTGCCAGCAGCCGCCGAGGGGGGGTCGAGCAGTACTTC.

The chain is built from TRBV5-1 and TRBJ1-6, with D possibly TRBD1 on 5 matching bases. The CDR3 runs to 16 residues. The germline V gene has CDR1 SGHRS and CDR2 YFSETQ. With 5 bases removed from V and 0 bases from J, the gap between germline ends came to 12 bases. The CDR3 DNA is TGCGCCAGCAGGGACGGGGGACGCTCCTATAATTCACCCCTCCACTTT. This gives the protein CASRDGGRSYNSPLHF.

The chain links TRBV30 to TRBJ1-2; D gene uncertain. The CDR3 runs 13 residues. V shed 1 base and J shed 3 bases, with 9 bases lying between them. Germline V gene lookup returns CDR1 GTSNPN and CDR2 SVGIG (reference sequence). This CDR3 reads CAWSGGRDYGYTF. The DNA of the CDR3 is TGTGCCTGGAGTGGCGGCCGGGACTATGGCTACACCTTC.

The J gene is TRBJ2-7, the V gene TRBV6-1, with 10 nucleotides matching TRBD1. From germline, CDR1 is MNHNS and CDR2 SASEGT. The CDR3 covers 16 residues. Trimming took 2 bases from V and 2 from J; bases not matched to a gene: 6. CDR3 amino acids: CASSEPFGQGAYEQYF. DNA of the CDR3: TGTGCCAGCAGTGAACCGTTCGGACAGGGGGCCTACGAGCAGTACTTC.

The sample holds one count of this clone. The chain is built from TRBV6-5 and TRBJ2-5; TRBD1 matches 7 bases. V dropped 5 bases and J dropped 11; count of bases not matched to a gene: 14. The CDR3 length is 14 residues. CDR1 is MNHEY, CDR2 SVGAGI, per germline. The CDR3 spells CASSTGTAALVQYF. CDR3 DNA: TGTGCCAGCAGTACCGGGACAGCTGCTTTAGTTCAGTACTTC.

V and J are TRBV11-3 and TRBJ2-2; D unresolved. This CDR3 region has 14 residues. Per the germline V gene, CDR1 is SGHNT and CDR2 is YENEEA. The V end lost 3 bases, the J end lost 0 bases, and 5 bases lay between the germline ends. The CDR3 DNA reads TGTGCCAGCAGCTTCTTCCCGAACACCGGGGAGCTGTTTTTT. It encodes CASSFFPNTGELFF.

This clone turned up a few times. CDR3 nucleotide sequence: TGTGCCAGCAGTGACTCAGGAGATGCAGTGGGCCTCACCTTC. Amino acid sequence: CASSDSGDAVGLTF. J is TRBJ1-2 and V is TRBV6-4, with D unclear. The CDR3 has 14 residues. Trimming took 0 bases from V and 13 from J, leaving 18 bases between them. CDR1 and CDR2 from the germline V gene are MRHNA and SNTAGT.

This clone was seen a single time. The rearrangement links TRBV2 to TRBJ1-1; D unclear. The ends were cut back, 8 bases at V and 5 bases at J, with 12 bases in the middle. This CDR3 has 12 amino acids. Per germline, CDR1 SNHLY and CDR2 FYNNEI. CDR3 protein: CASGRAFTEAFF. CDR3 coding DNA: TGTGCCAGCGGTAGGGCGTTTACTGAAGCTTTCTTT.

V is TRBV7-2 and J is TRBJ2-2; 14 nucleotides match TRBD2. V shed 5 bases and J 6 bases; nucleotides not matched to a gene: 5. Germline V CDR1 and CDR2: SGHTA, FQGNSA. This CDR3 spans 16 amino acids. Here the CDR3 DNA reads TGTGCCAGCAGCCCCCGGGGACTAGCGGGAGCCGGGGAGCTGTTTTTT. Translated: CASSPRGLAGAGELFF. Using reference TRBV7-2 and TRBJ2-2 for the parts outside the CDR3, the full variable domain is GAGVSQSPSNKVTEKGKDVELRCDPISGHTALYWYRQSLGQGLEFLIYFQGNSAPDKSGLPSDRFSAERTGGSVSTLTIQRTQQEDSAVYLCASSPRGLAGAGELFFGEGSRLTVL.

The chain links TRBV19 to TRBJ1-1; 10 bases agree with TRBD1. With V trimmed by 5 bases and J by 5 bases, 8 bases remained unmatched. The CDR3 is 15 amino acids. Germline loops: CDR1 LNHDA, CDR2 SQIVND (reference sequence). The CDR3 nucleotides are TGTGCCAGTAGTGCCCGACAGGGGGCAGGGACTGAAGCTTTCTTT. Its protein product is CASSARQGAGTEAFF.

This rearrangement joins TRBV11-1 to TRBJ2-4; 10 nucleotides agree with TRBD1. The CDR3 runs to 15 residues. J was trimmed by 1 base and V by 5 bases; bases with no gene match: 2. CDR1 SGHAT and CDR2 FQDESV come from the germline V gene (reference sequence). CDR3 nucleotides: TGTGCCAGCAGCCCGGGACAGGGGGCCAAAAACATTCAGTACTTC. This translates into CASSPGQGAKNIQYF.

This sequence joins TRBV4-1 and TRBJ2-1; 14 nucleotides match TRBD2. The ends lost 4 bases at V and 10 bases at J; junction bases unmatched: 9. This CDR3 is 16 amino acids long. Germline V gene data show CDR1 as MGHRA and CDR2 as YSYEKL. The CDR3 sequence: CASSLRLAGGPGEQFF. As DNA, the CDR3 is TGCGCCAGCAGCCTCCGACTAGCGGGAGGGCCAGGGGAGCAGTTCTTC.

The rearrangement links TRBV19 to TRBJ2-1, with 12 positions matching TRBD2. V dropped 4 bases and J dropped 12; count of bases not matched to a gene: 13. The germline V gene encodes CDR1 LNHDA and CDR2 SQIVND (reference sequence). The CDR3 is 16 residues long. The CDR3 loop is CASSTPRLAGDPGQFF. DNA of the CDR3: TGTGCCAGTAGTACTCCCAGACTAGCGGGAGACCCCGGGCAGTTCTTC.

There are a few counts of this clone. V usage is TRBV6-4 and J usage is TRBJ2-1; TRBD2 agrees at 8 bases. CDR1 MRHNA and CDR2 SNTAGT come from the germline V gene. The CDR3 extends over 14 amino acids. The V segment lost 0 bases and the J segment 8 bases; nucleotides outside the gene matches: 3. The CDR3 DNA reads TGTGCCAGCAGTGACTCGTACGGGGGGGATGAGCAGTTCTTC. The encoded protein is CASSDSYGGDEQFF.

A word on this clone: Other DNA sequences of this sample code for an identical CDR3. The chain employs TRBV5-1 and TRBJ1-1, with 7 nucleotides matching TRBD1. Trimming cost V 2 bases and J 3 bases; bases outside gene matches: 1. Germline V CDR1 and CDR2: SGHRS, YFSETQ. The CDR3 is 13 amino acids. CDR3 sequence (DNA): TGCGCCAGCAGCTTTACAGGGGACACTGAAGCTTTCTTT. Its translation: CASSFTGDTEAFF. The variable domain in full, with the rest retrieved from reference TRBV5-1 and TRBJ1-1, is KAGVTQTPRYLIKTRGQQVTLSCSPISGHRSVSWYQQTPGQGLQFLFEYFSETQRNKGNFPGRFSGRQFSNSRSEMNVSTLELGDSALYLCASSFTGDTEAFFGQGTRLTVV.

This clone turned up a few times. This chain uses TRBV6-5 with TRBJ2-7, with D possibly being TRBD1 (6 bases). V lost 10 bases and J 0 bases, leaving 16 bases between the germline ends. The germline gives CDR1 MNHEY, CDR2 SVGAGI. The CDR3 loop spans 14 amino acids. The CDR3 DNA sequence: TGTGCCACCCTCGACAGGTCCTTCTCCTACGAGCAGTACTTC. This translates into CATLDRSFSYEQYF.

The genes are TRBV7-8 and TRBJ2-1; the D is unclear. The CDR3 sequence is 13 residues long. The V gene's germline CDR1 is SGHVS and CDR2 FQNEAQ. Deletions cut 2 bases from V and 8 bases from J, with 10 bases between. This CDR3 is CASSLSLPDEQFF. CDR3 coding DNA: TGTGCCAGCAGCTTATCTCTCCCGGATGAGCAGTTCTTC.

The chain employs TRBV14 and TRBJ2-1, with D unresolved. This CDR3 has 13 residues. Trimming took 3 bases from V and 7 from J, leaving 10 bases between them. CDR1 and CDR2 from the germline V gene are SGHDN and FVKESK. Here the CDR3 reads CASSQVIGNEQFF. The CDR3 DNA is TGTGCCAGCAGCCAGGTAATCGGGAATGAGCAGTTCTTC.

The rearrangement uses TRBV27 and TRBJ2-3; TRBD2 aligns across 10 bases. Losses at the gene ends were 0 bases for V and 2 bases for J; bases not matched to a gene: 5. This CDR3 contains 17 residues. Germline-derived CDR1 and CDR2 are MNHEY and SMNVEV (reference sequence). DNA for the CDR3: TGTGCCAGCAGTTTATCGAGGCTAGCGGGGGCCACAGATACGCAGTATTTT. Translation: CASSLSRLAGATDTQYF.

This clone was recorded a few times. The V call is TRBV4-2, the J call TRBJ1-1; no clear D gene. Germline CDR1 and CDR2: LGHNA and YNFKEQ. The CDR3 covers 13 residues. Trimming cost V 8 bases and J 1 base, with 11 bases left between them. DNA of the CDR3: TGTGCCAGCCGAACTTCAGAGAACACTGAAGCTTTCTTT. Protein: CASRTSENTEAFF.

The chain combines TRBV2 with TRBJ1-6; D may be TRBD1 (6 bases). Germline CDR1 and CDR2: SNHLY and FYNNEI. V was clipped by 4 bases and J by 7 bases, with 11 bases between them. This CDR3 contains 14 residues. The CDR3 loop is CASSAGTRNSPLHF. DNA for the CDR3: TGTGCCAGCAGTGCCGGGACAAGGAATTCACCCCTCCACTTT. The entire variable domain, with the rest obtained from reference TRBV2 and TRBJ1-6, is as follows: EPEVTQTPSHQVTQMGQEVILRCVPISNHLYFYWYRQILGQKVEFLVSFYNNEISEKSEIFDDQFSVERPDGSNFTLKIRSTKLEDSAMYFCASSAGTRNSPLHFGNGTRLTVT.

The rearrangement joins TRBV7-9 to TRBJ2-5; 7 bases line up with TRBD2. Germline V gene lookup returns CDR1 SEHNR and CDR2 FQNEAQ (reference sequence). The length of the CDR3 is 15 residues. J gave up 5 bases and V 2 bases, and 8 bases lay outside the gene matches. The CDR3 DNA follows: TGTGCCAGCAGCTTAATGGCGGGAGTTGTGGAGACCCAGTACTTC. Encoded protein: CASSLMAGVVETQYF.

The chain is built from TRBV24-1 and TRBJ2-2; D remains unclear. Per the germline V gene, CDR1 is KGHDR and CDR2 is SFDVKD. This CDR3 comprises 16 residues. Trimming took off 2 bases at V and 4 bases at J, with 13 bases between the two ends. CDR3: CATSDSSLGSTGELFF. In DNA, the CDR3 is TGTGCCACCAGTGATTCTTCGTTGGGCAGCACCGGGGAGCTGTTTTTT.